This TCR beta chain was sequenced for a study of low-dose radiotherapy and immunotherapy resistance in tumors. TRAV- and TRBV-specific primers primed first-strand cDNA, covering alpha and beta chains. A roughly 20-cycle PCR with a constant-region primer and V-primer adapter amplified TCRs. TCRdb re-analysed the reads in MiXCR, keeping a single row per CDR3 protein. The data contain under 40,000 distinct CDR3 sequences, around 54% of them singletons. CDR1 and CDR2 (germline): MNHEY, SMNVEV (reference sequence). CDR3 size: 13 residues. With 6 bases clipped from V and 7 bases from J, the junction kept 7 bases outside the gene matches. The time point: after trial treatment. Treatment described: LDRT plus nivolumab, ipilimumab, low-dose cyclophosphamide and aspirin (RACIN trial). Low-dose radiotherapy and low-dose cyclophosphamide, together with aspirin, ipilimumab and nivolumab, were given to donors.

The V and J genes are TRBV27 and TRBJ2-5; the match to TRBD1 covers 8 bases. This specimen was PBMCs, taken after low-dose radiotherapy plus immunotherapy. This TCR was recovered from a male donor with gallbladder cancer. CDR3 amino acids: CASSPQGGVTQYF. CDR3 coding DNA: TGTGCCAGCAGCCCACAGGGGGGCGTGACCCAGTACTTC.